This T cell receptor (beta chain) came from a study of T cell responses to AZD1222 COVID-19 vaccine. The repertoire was sequenced with immunoSEQ multiplex PCR; TCRdb's copy has only in-frame clones and lacks some. This sample yields 84,000 or so clones, of which 87% are seen a single time; less than 1.6% belongs to the top ten. Trimming left V 0 bases short and J 0 bases short, with 5 bases between. The V gene's germline CDR1 is GTSNPN and CDR2 SVGIG (reference sequence). The CDR3 loop spans 13 amino acids. This sample comprised peripheral blood, obtained on day 0 of AZD1222 vaccination. This TCR derives from an adult in good health. This sequence joins TRBV30 and TRBJ1-1; no clear D. The CDR3: CAWSVHMNTEAFF. The CDR3 region has the DNA TGTGCCTGGAGTGTACATATGAACACTGAAGCTTTCTTT. Full variable domain (rest looked up from reference TRBV30 and TRBJ1-1): SQTIHQWPATLVQPVGSPLSLECTVEGTSNPNLYWYRQAAGRGLQLLFYSVGIGQISSEVPQNLSASRPQDRQFILSSKKLLLSDSGFYLCAWSVHMNTEAFFGQGTRLTVV.